This TCR beta chain derives from a study of T cells of healthy individuals. TCRdb fed the 5' RACE reads into MiXCR, producing one record per CDR3 protein. The sample yields approximately 58,000 distinct CDR3 sequences, approximately 14% seen once. The sequence was collected from a human donor in good health.

The CDR3 sequence is CASSLGQKYQETQYF. The CDR3 DNA reads as TGTGCCAGCAGCTTAGGGCAAAAGTACCAAGAGACCCAGTACTTC. The V and J genes are TRBV11-2 and TRBJ2-5, with unresolved D. Trimming left V 1 base short and J 0 bases short, with 9 bases between. CDR1 is SGHAT, CDR2 FQNNGV, per germline. This CDR3 contains 15 residues.